This paragraph reports one TCR beta chain. Its antigen is undetermined. These data come from a study of OX40 agonist ivuxolimab in advanced cancers. As for the study in general: Averaging about 60 years in age, with a range of roughly 20 to 79, the cohort was approximately 83% male. Study-wide results and caveats: Both CD4+ and CD8+ T cell populations in blood had undergone clonal expansion by week 6 at 0.1 to 3.0 mg/kg.

The CDR3 totals 18 residues. V was pared by 7 bases and J by 0 bases, with 14 bases of the junction left unmatched. CDR1 SQVTM and CDR2 ANQGSEA come from the germline V gene. TCRdb keeps only in-frame clones here, not all; method: immunoSEQ multiplex PCR. The data show roughly 75,000 clones, more than 75% seen once. This chain uses TRBV29-1 with TRBJ2-1; TRBD2 agrees at 11 bases. Sequenced here: CD4+ or CD8+ T cells sorted from blood, sampled in a trial of the OX40 agonist ivuxolimab. The source is an adult with an advanced solid tumor such as melanoma, head and neck, liver or kidney cancer. The CDR3 coding sequence is TGCAGCGGTATGGATTTAGCGGGAGGGAAGGGCTCCTACAATGAGCAGTTCTTC. Translation gives CSGMDLAGGKGSYNEQFF.